This T cell receptor (beta chain) was sequenced in a study of blood T cells in healthy people across ages. General study results and limits: The long-lived group displayed more naive CD4+ cells, plus higher diversity, than the aged donors did.

Trimming left V 0 bases short and J 5 bases short, with 17 bases between. There are 16 residues in the CDR3. Per germline, CDR1 DFQATT and CDR2 SNEGSKA (reference sequence). A note on this clonotype: What it recognizes is unknown.

A second PCR, run for about 6 to 11 cycles, used a sample-barcoded 5' primer plus a J-beta primer mix. In TCRdb, the 5' RACE reads were re-called with MiXCR into one record per CDR3 protein. This table has about a million distinct CDR3 sequences, roughly 51% appearing once. The receptor's source is a woman aged 55-69 years in good health. The specimen was blood. V gene TRBV20-1 combines with J gene TRBJ2-1; possibly TRBD1 or TRBD2 for D (6 bases each). CDR3 region: CSARDYLGGRDNEQFF. The CDR3 bases are TGCAGTGCTAGAGATTATTTGGGGGGCCGGGACAATGAGCAGTTCTTC.